These 32 T cell receptor beta chains were sequenced from one sample in a study of OX40 agonist ivuxolimab in advanced cancers. Assay used: immunoSEQ multiplex PCR; TCRdb lists only in-frame clones, some missing. The data hold about 58,000 clones, with 70% to 85% observed a single time. Here the sequenced sample was CD4+ or CD8+ T cells sorted from blood, taken in a trial of the OX40 agonist ivuxolimab. These receptors all stem from an adult with an advanced solid tumor such as melanoma, head and neck, liver or kidney cancer.

V is TRBV4-2 and J is TRBJ1-6; no reliable D call. Trimming stripped 0 bases from V and 7 bases from J, with 4 bases between. Germline CDR1 is LGHNA and CDR2 is YNFKEQ. This CDR3 has 13 residues. The CDR3 bases are TGTGCCAGCAGCCAAGATCAAAATTCACCCCTCCACTTT. It is translated as CASSQDQNSPLHF.

This chain uses TRBV6-6 with TRBJ2-5; weak D call: TRBD2 (5 bases). The V end lost 6 bases, the J end lost 4 bases, and 15 bases lay between the germline ends. The CDR3 extends over 14 amino acids. Germline V gene sequence: CDR1 MNHNY, CDR2 SVGAGI (reference sequence). CDR3 bases: TGTGCCAGCAGCCGCCGGGAAACTCTAGAGACCCAGTACTTC. Translating gives CASSRRETLETQYF.

The gene calls are TRBV9 and TRBJ1-4; D gene ambiguous. The germline gives CDR1 SGDLS, CDR2 YYNGEE. The CDR3 covers 15 residues. V lost 0 bases to trimming and J lost 8 bases, with 14 bases between them. CDR3 in amino acids: CASSVDHRRREKLFF. The DNA for the CDR3 is TGTGCCAGCAGCGTAGATCACAGAAGACGCGAAAAACTGTTTTTT.

This chain uses TRBV11-2 with TRBJ1-1, with unresolved D. The V gene lost 0 bases and the J gene lost 1 base, with 3 bases spanning the gap. CDR3 length: 13 residues. Per germline, CDR1 SGHAT and CDR2 FQNNGV. DNA of the CDR3: TGTGCCAGCAGCTTAGACCCGAACACTGAAGCTTTCTTT. It is translated as CASSLDPNTEAFF.

This chain joins TRBV19 and TRBJ1-1; D ambiguous. The V gene's germline CDR1 is LNHDA and CDR2 SQIVND (reference sequence). Trimming stripped 4 bases from V and 6 bases from J, with 18 bases between. The CDR3 covers 15 residues. This CDR3 reads CASSTFHIIHPEAFF. DNA for the CDR3: TGTGCCAGTAGTACCTTTCACATAATCCACCCTGAAGCTTTCTTT.

The chain combines TRBV6-5 with TRBJ2-7, with 8 bases identical to TRBD1. The germline CDR1 and CDR2 sequences are MNHEY and SVGAGI. V gave up 0 bases and J gave up 7 bases; unmatched junction bases: 8. There are 15 residues in the CDR3. In nucleotides, the CDR3 is TGTGCCAGCAGTTACTCATTGACAGGGGTGGTAGAGCAGTACTTC. Translated, it gives CASSYSLTGVVEQYF.

The chain has TRBV5-8 and TRBJ1-1; D is undetermined. Trimming cost V 1 base and J 2 bases, with 9 bases left between them. CDR3 length: 14 amino acids. The germline V gene has CDR1 SGHTS and CDR2 YDEGEE. This CDR3 is CASSLWVINTEAFF. For the CDR3, the DNA is TGTGCCAGCAGCTTGTGGGTAATAAACACTGAAGCTTTCTTT.

Only one count was recorded for this clone. The chain is built from TRBV10-3 and TRBJ1-1; D remains ambiguous. The CDR3 has 13 amino acids. Germline assignment: CDR1 ENHRY and CDR2 SYGVKD. Trimming cost V 9 bases and J 0 bases, with 11 bases left between them. CDR3 amino acids: CAMKEALNTEAFF. The CDR3 DNA is TGTGCCATGAAAGAGGCATTGAACACTGAAGCTTTCTTT.

The V call is TRBV5-5, the J call TRBJ2-7; D call uncertain. Germline V gene data show CDR1 as SGHKS and CDR2 as YYEKEE (reference sequence). The CDR3 loop spans 13 amino acids. Trimming pared 1 base from V and 4 bases from J, leaving 9 bases between. This CDR3 reads CASSLPPAYEQYF. The CDR3 region has the DNA TGTGCCAGCAGCTTGCCTCCAGCGTACGAGCAGTACTTC.

This clone came up once. The V call is TRBV11-3, the J call TRBJ2-7; 9 bases align to TRBD1. J lost 6 bases, V lost 4 bases, and 10 bases had no gene match. In germline, CDR1 is SGHNT, CDR2 YENEEA. CDR3 length equals 15 residues. CDR3 sequence reads: CASSSRTGEASEQYF. The CDR3 DNA reads TGTGCCAGCAGCTCCCGGACAGGGGAGGCAAGCGAGCAGTACTTC.

The chain employs TRBV7-3 and TRBJ2-6; no reliable D call. CDR3 length: 16 amino acids. Germline V gene sequence: CDR1 SGHTA, CDR2 FQGTGA. V was trimmed by 3 bases and J by 0 bases, leaving 9 bases between them. CDR3 region: CASSFQPSSGANVLTF. CDR3 sequence (DNA): TGTGCCAGCAGCTTCCAGCCTAGCTCTGGGGCCAACGTCCTGACTTTC.

The sample holds a few counts of this clone. The gene calls are TRBV6-1 and TRBJ1-5; D may be TRBD1 (5 bases). This CDR3 is built from 15 residues. Per germline, CDR1 MNHNS and CDR2 SASEGT. V was cut by 4 bases and J by 6 bases, with 16 bases left in between. CDR3 sequence: CASSVQATAAQPQHF. In DNA form, the CDR3 reads TGTGCCAGCAGTGTACAGGCCACGGCAGCTCAGCCCCAGCATTTT.

A single count supports this clone. The chain combines TRBV4-1 with TRBJ2-1; 16 bases are a match to TRBD2. There are 17 residues in the CDR3. Germline V gives CDR1 MGHRA, CDR2 YSYEKL. Trimming removed 2 bases from V and 8 bases from J; junction bases left unmatched: 6. For the CDR3, the DNA is TGCGCCAGCAGCCAAAAGGGACTAGCGGGGGGGAGGGATGAGCAGTTCTTC. Encoded protein: CASSQKGLAGGRDEQFF.

The rearrangement joins TRBV25-1 to TRBJ1-1, with a weak D call TRBD1 (6 bases). Trimming cost V 7 bases and J 1 base, with 10 bases left between them. This CDR3 has 13 amino acids. The germline gives CDR1 MGHDK, CDR2 SYGVNS. This CDR3 reads CASTGGPNTEAFF. The CDR3 region has the DNA TGTGCCAGCACTGGGGGCCCGAACACTGAAGCTTTCTTT.

This clone was seen only a few times. The chain links TRBV4-1 to TRBJ2-5; 11 bases agree with TRBD2. This CDR3 has 20 residues. The J segment lost 4 bases and the V segment lost 1 base, leaving 17 bases of the junction unmatched. Germline lookup yields CDR1 MGHRA and CDR2 YSYEKL. The CDR3 DNA reads as TGCGCCAGCAGCCAAGTGTACGGTTCGGGGCTAGCGGGAGGAGGAGAGACCCAGTACTTC. The encoded protein is CASSQVYGSGLAGGGETQYF.

This clone was picked up a small number of times. This chain links TRBV13 with TRBJ1-4; D is unresolved. Looked up from germline, CDR1 is PRHDT and CDR2 is FYEKMQ (reference sequence). V lost 5 bases and J lost 7, with 20 bases in between. CDR3 length: 16 residues. CDR3 sequence: CASSGSLGSGPEKLFF. The CDR3 DNA is TGTGCCAGCAGCGGCAGCTTGGGGAGCGGTCCTGAAAAACTGTTTTTT.

This clone was counted a single time. This chain connects TRBV15 to TRBJ2-7; TRBD1 agrees at 7 bases. CDR3 length: 15 amino acids. V dropped 1 base and J dropped 3; count of bases not matched to a gene: 6. CDR1 and CDR2 (germline): LNHNV, YYDKDF (reference sequence). CDR3 DNA: TGTGCCACCAGCAGAGGAGGGGACAGCCTCTACGAGCAGTACTTC. This sequence encodes CATSRGGDSLYEQYF.

By sample fraction, this clone is medium-sized. The chain couples TRBV9 to TRBJ1-2; D uncertain. V dropped 3 bases and J dropped 2 bases, with 11 bases sitting between them. The CDR3 runs 14 residues. Germline loops: CDR1 SGDLS, CDR2 YYNGEE. CDR3 in amino acids: CASSGLDGNYGYTF. Written as DNA, the CDR3 is TGTGCCAGCAGCGGACTGGACGGAAACTATGGCTACACCTTC. The full variable domain, completed using reference TRBV9 and TRBJ1-2, is DSGVTQTPKHLITATGQRVTLRCSPRSGDLSVYWYQQSLDQGLQFLIQYYNGEERAKGNILERFSAQQFPDLHSELNLSSLELGDSALYFCASSGLDGNYGYTFGSGTRLTVV.

The chain recombines TRBV7-2 with TRBJ1-6; no clear D. The CDR3 contains 15 residues. Looked up from germline, CDR1 is SGHTA and CDR2 is FQGNSA. The V end lost 0 bases, the J end lost 3 bases, and 6 bases lay between the germline ends. CDR3 nucleotides: TGTGCCAGCAGCTTAGCTTCGCTCTATAATTCACCCCTCCACTTT. It codes for CASSLASLYNSPLHF. Filled out from reference TRBV7-2 and TRBJ1-6, the complete variable domain reads GAGVSQSPSNKVTEKGKDVELRCDPISGHTALYWYRQSLGQGLEFLIYFQGNSAPDKSGLPSDRFSAERTGGSVSTLTIQRTQQEDSAVYLCASSLASLYNSPLHFGNGTRLTVT.

CDR3 nucleotides: TGTGCCAGTAGTATCGTGGCGGAGACCTACGAGCAGTACTTC. Translating gives CASSIVAETYEQYF. V is TRBV19 and J is TRBJ2-7; D unclear. This CDR3 has 14 residues. Germline CDR1 and CDR2: LNHDA and SQIVND (reference sequence). Trimming shortened V by 3 bases and J by 2 bases, and 11 bases separated the two germline ends.

The chain joins TRBV18 to TRBJ1-2, with 7 bases matching TRBD1. This CDR3 comprises 15 residues. V lost 2 bases and J lost 3; bases outside the gene matches: 6. The germline V gene has CDR1 KGHSH and CDR2 LQKENI. The CDR3 DNA reads TGTGCCAGCTCACCATCGAACAGGGGATACTATGGCTACACCTTC. This gives the protein CASSPSNRGYYGYTF.

The chain is built from TRBV9 and TRBJ1-1, with D hard to call. Trimming left V 3 bases short and J 5 bases short, with 29 bases between. CDR1 and CDR2 (germline): SGDLS, YYNGEE. This CDR3 has 19 amino acids. CDR3 sequence (DNA): TGTGCCAGCAGCGCCCCCCCCAACAGAAGGGCCTTCGGAAGGACTGAAGCTTTCTTT. Its translation: CASSAPPNRRAFGRTEAFF.

This clone appeared a single time. The V and J genes are TRBV5-6 and TRBJ1-5; D possibly corresponds to TRBD1 (5 bases). Trimming took off 1 base at V and 4 bases at J, with 12 bases between the two ends. The CDR3 contains 15 residues. Germline-derived CDR1 and CDR2 are SGHDT and YYEEEE. CDR3: CASSLRQGPNQPQHF. In DNA, the CDR3 is TGTGCCAGCAGCTTGCGGCAGGGCCCGAATCAGCCCCAGCATTTT.

A few counts support this clone. This chain connects TRBV7-2 to TRBJ2-7, with D tentatively TRBD2 (6 bases). V lost 3 bases and J lost 2, with 8 bases in between. CDR1 and CDR2 from the germline V gene are SGHTA and FQGNSA. The CDR3 runs to 13 residues. CDR3 nucleotide sequence: TGTGCCAGCAGCTTGGAGGGGACCTACGAGCAGTACTTC. This sequence encodes CASSLEGTYEQYF.

This clone was counted between two and nine times. CDR3 in amino acids: CSARRQGEQYF. In DNA, the CDR3 is TGCAGTGCTAGAAGACAGGGCGAGCAGTACTTC. The chain joins TRBV20-1 to TRBJ2-7; 7 nucleotides line up with TRBD1. CDR3 length equals 11 residues. J was trimmed by 6 bases and V by 2 bases; bases with no gene match: 1. CDR1 and CDR2 (germline): DFQATT, SNEGSKA (reference sequence).

The J gene is TRBJ2-1, the V gene TRBV5-4, with 8 bases that match TRBD2. The CDR3 contains 15 residues. Germline lookup yields CDR1 SGHNT and CDR2 YYREEE (reference sequence). V gave up 2 bases and J gave up 2 bases; unmatched junction bases: 3. DNA of the CDR3: TGTGCCAGCAGCTTAGCGGGAGCGACCTACAATGAGCAGTTCTTC. This codes for CASSLAGATYNEQFF.

The chain carries TRBV18 and TRBJ1-4; D perhaps matches TRBD1 (6 bases). The CDR3 runs to 15 residues. V was cut by 3 bases and J by 7 bases, with 15 bases left in between. Looked up from germline, CDR1 is KGHSH and CDR2 is LQKENI. CDR3 DNA: TGTGCCAGCTCACCCCGTAGGGGGAAAAGTGAAAAACTGTTTTTT. This encodes CASSPRRGKSEKLFF.

This clone was observed a handful of times. The J gene is TRBJ1-2, the V gene TRBV29-1; 7 bases align to TRBD1. CDR1 SQVTM and CDR2 ANQGSEA come from the germline V gene. Trimming at V came to 5 bases and at J to 2 bases, leaving 11 bases not matched to a gene. The CDR3 has 15 amino acids. DNA of the CDR3: TGCAGCGTTCGAGACAGGGCAGGAAGAAACTATGGCTACACCTTC. Its translation: CSVRDRAGRNYGYTF.

The rearrangement joins TRBV11-3 to TRBJ2-7, with TRBD2 identical over 7 bases. The germline V gene has CDR1 SGHNT and CDR2 YENEEA. V lost 5 bases, J lost 3 bases, and 4 bases stayed unmatched. CDR3 size: 13 residues. Here the CDR3 reads CASSGGGLYEQYF. CDR3 bases: TGTGCCAGCAGCGGGGGGGGACTCTACGAGCAGTACTTC. The full variable domain, completed using reference TRBV11-3 and TRBJ2-7, is EAGVVQSPRYKIIEKKQPVAFWCNPISGHNTLYWYLQNLGQGPELLIRYENEEAVDDSQLPKDRFSAERLKGVDSTLKIQPAELGDSAVYLCASSGGGLYEQYFGPGTRLTVT.

J is TRBJ2-7 and V is TRBV6-7; a possible D gene is TRBD2 (6 bases). TRBV6-7 carries the ORF label, with uncertain function. The CDR3 sequence is 15 residues long. V was pared by 4 bases and J by 1 base, with 14 bases between. The CDR3 region has the DNA TGTGCCAGCAGTTGGGGGGAAGTGGGGTCCTACGAGCAGTACTTC. It translates to CASSWGEVGSYEQYF.

The rearrangement joins TRBV7-3 to TRBJ2-3; D is unresolved. The CDR3 extends over 16 amino acids. Germline-derived CDR1 and CDR2 are SGHTA and FQGTGA. Trimming left V 1 base short and J 0 bases short, with 11 bases between. CDR3 nucleotide sequence: TGTGCCAGCAGCTTAATTGGGTCTTCTAGCACAGATACGCAGTATTTT. Translated: CASSLIGSSSTDTQYF. Supplemented by reference TRBV7-3 and TRBJ2-3, the full variable domain reads GAGVSQTPSNKVTEKGKYVELRCDPISGHTALYWYRQSLGQGPEFLIYFQGTGAADDSGLPNDRFFAVRPEGSVSTLKIQRTERGDSAVYLCASSLIGSSSTDTQYFGPGTRLTVL.

The chain is built from TRBV19 and TRBJ2-1; either TRBD1 or TRBD2 may fit D (5 bases each). Between the trimmed V and J ends, which lost 7 bases and 8 bases, there was a span of 18 bases. The CDR3 loop spans 14 amino acids. CDR1 is LNHDA and CDR2 is SQIVND in the germline V gene (reference sequence). CDR3 residues: CASNRDLRSYEQFF. The CDR3 DNA is TGTGCCAGTAATAGGGACCTCAGATCGTATGAGCAGTTCTTC.